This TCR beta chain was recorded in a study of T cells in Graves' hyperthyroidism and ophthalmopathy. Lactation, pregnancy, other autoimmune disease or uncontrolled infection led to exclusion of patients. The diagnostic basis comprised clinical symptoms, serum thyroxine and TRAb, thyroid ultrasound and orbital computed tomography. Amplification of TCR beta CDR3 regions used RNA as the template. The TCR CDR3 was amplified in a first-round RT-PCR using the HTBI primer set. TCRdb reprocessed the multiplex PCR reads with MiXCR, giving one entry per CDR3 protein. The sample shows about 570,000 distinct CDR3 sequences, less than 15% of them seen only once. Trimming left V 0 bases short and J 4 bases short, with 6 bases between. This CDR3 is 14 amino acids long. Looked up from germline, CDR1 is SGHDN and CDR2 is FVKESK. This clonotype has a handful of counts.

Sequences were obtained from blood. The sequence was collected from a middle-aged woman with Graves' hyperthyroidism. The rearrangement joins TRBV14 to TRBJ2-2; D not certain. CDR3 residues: CASSQETGTGELFF. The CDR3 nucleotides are TGTGCCAGCAGCCAAGAAACGGGCACCGGGGAGCTGTTTTTT.